The source of this TCR beta chain is a study of OX40 agonist ivuxolimab in advanced cancers. Study-wide results and limits: Average numbers of expanded clones were greater in CD8+ T cells than in CD4+.

To note about this clone: No antigen is known for it.

CDR1 SGHKS and CDR2 YYEKEE come from the germline V gene (reference sequence). This CDR3 is built from 14 residues. V gave up 1 base and J gave up 0 bases, with 8 bases separating them. Only in-frame clones appear in the TCRdb table, and some are missing; sequencing was by immunoSEQ multiplex PCR. The table includes 15,000 to 20,000 clones, roughly 80% detected once. The TCR comes from an adult with an advanced solid tumor such as melanoma, head and neck, liver or kidney cancer. This rearrangement joins TRBV5-5 to TRBJ2-7, with no clear D. The source material was CD4+ or CD8+ T cells sorted from blood, sampled in a trial of the OX40 agonist ivuxolimab. The CDR3 DNA sequence: TGTGCCAGCAGCTTGAGTACTGCCTCCTACGAGCAGTACTTC. Its protein product is CASSLSTASYEQYF.